This entry lists 21 T cell receptor beta chains sequenced from one sample in a study of blood T cell repertoires in COVID-19. Here immunoSEQ multiplex PCR was the method, and the copy in TCRdb shows in-frame clones only, minus some. The sample holds about 59,000 clones, 79% seen once. Specimen: peripheral blood. These receptor sequences come from a man aged 60-69 years with acute or convalescent COVID-19.

The chain couples TRBV29-1 to TRBJ1-4, with 9 nucleotides matching TRBD1. With 5 bases clipped from V and 5 bases from J, the junction kept 9 bases outside the gene matches. There are 15 residues in the CDR3. Per germline, CDR1 SQVTM and CDR2 ANQGSEA. The DNA for the CDR3 is TGCAGCGTTAACCTGTACGGGACAGGGAATGAAAAACTGTTTTTT. This encodes CSVNLYGTGNEKLFF.

The chain employs TRBV7-9 and TRBJ2-7; 8 positions agree with TRBD1. The V segment lost 1 base and the J segment 1 base; nucleotides outside the gene matches: 3. The CDR3 has 15 residues. Germline-derived CDR1 and CDR2 are SEHNR and FQNEAQ (reference sequence). CDR3 amino acids: CASSLVTGGSYEQYF. The CDR3 bases are TGTGCCAGCAGCTTAGTTACAGGGGGATCCTACGAGCAGTACTTC.

This sequence joins TRBV9 and TRBJ1-4; D is possibly TRBD1 (5 bases). The germline V gene has CDR1 SGDLS and CDR2 YYNGEE. The germline V and J ends were trimmed by 0 bases and 5 bases, with 11 bases remaining between them. The CDR3 is made up of 15 amino acids. Here the CDR3 reads CASSVGGGANEKLFF. The CDR3 region has the DNA TGTGCCAGCAGCGTAGGGGGCGGTGCAAATGAAAAACTGTTTTTT. Full variable domain (outside the CDR3, taken from reference TRBV9 and TRBJ1-4): DSGVTQTPKHLITATGQRVTLRCSPRSGDLSVYWYQQSLDQGLQFLIQYYNGEERAKGNILERFSAQQFPDLHSELNLSSLELGDSALYFCASSVGGGANEKLFFGSGTQLSVL.

The V gene is TRBV15, the J gene TRBJ1-4; TRBD1 matches 8 bases. The length of the CDR3 is 13 residues. Per germline, CDR1 LNHNV and CDR2 YYDKDF (reference sequence). V shed 7 bases and J 5 bases; nucleotides not matched to a gene: 3. CDR3 sequence reads: CATNRGRNEKLFF. The CDR3 DNA follows: TGTGCCACCAACAGGGGGAGGAATGAAAAACTGTTTTTT.

This clone showed up just once. The chain has TRBV11-2 and TRBJ2-1, with 10 bases fitting TRBD1. Germline CDR1 SGHAT, CDR2 FQNNGV. The ends lost 5 bases at V and 9 bases at J; junction bases unmatched: 10. The CDR3 is 15 residues long. The CDR3 nucleotides read TGTGCCAGCAGCAAGGGACAGGGGAGAATCGGTGAGCAGTTCTTC. The encoded protein is CASSKGQGRIGEQFF.

The chain combines TRBV30 with TRBJ2-1; D perhaps matches TRBD2 (5 bases). CDR3 length: 13 residues. The germline CDR1 and CDR2 sequences are GTSNPN and SVGIG (reference sequence). Trimming removed 5 bases at V and 6 bases at J, with 14 bases between. CDR3 coding DNA: TGTGCCTGGGCGGGTACGGCTCGCAATGAGCAGTTCTTC. Translating gives CAWAGTARNEQFF.

CDR3 loop: CASSPPGRTAKNIQYF. CDR3 nucleotides: TGTGCCAGCAGTCCCCCCGGGAGGACGGCCAAAAACATTCAGTACTTC. This chain joins TRBV28 and TRBJ2-4; 7 nucleotides agree with TRBD2. The CDR3 consists of 16 residues. Germline V CDR1 and CDR2: MDHEN, SYDVKM. The ends lost 5 bases at V and 1 base at J; junction bases unmatched: 8.

The chain joins TRBV28 to TRBJ1-6; D is ambiguous. Germline V lookup: CDR1 MDHEN, CDR2 SYDVKM. Between the trimmed V and J ends, which lost 5 bases and 10 bases, there was a span of 9 bases. The CDR3 has 12 residues. The CDR3 reads CASSLLGSPLHF. CDR3 nucleotide sequence: TGTGCCAGCAGTCTCCTAGGATCACCCCTCCACTTT.

There are a few counts of this clone. CDR3 sequence: CASSKQGTGNQPQHF. The CDR3 bases are TGTGCCAGCTCAAAGCAGGGGACGGGCAATCAGCCCCAGCATTTT. The chain is built from TRBV18 and TRBJ1-5; tentatively, D is TRBD1 (6 bases). There are 15 residues in the CDR3. Germline V gives CDR1 KGHSH, CDR2 LQKENI. V gave up 5 bases and J gave up 2 bases, with 13 bases separating them.

The chain uses TRBV24-1 and TRBJ2-1, with TRBD2 matching over 13 bases. With V trimmed by 4 bases and J by 8 bases, 1 base remained unmatched. The CDR3 has 14 amino acids. Per the germline V gene, CDR1 is KGHDR and CDR2 is SFDVKD. DNA of the CDR3: TGTGCCACCAGTGAGACTAGCGGGAGGTATGAGCAGTTCTTC. It specifies CATSETSGRYEQFF.

V is TRBV3-1 (or the pseudogene TRBV3-2) and J is TRBJ2-7; possible D gene TRBD2, 6 bases. CDR1 LGHDT and CDR2 YNNKEL come from the germline V gene (reference sequence). Trimming left V 3 bases short and J 3 bases short, with 12 bases between. The CDR3 spans 14 residues. Here the CDR3 reads CASSQWEESYEQYF. The CDR3 DNA reads as TGTGCCAGCAGCCAGTGGGAGGAAAGCTACGAGCAGTACTTC.

V and J are TRBV15 and TRBJ2-3; TRBD2 is a possible D gene (5 bases). Germline CDR1 reads LNHNV; CDR2 reads YYDKDF (reference sequence). The germline V and J ends were trimmed by 1 base and 5 bases, with 13 bases remaining between them. CDR3 length: 15 amino acids. In DNA, the CDR3 is TGTGCCACCAGCAGAGCCTTACTAGATCGAGATACGCAGTATTTT. The encoded protein is CATSRALLDRDTQYF.

The gene calls are TRBV10-3 and TRBJ2-3; 11 bases line up with TRBD1. Unmatched junction bases numbered 2, after V lost 4 bases and J lost 2 bases. This CDR3 comprises 15 residues. Germline CDR1 and CDR2: ENHRY and SYGVKD. The CDR3 nucleotides are TGTGCCATCAGTGGGACAGGGGGCGTCACAGATACGCAGTATTTT. The encoded protein is CAISGTGGVTDTQYF.

The chain employs TRBV18 and TRBJ2-5; D is possibly TRBD1 (6 bases). Germline CDR1 reads KGHSH; CDR2 reads LQKENI. The CDR3 is 14 amino acids. Trimming stripped 6 bases from V and 4 bases from J, with 15 bases between. The CDR3 reads CASSPDSLGETQYF. Written as DNA, the CDR3 is TGTGCCAGCTCCCCGGACAGTTTGGGAGAGACCCAGTACTTC.

Only a few counts were recorded for this clone. The J gene is TRBJ2-1, the V gene TRBV4-1; TRBD2 matches 9 bases. The CDR3 has 16 residues. The V gene's germline CDR1 is MGHRA and CDR2 YSYEKL. Trimming cost V 0 bases and J 7 bases; bases outside gene matches: 7. The CDR3 DNA reads as TGCGCCAGCAGCCAAGATCGGGGCGGGAGGGGTAATGAGCAGTTCTTC. This encodes CASSQDRGGRGNEQFF.

The rearrangement uses TRBV27 and TRBJ2-7; TRBD1 agrees at 8 bases. This CDR3 comprises 14 residues. Germline CDR1 MNHEY, CDR2 SMNVEV (reference sequence). The V gene end was trimmed by 8 bases and the J gene end by 0 bases; junction bases not matched to a gene: 6. The DNA of the CDR3 is TGTGCCAGCTCGGACAGGGCAAGCTCCTACGAGCAGTACTTC. It specifies CASSDRASSYEQYF.

This clone was detected only a few times. The V gene is TRBV7-2, the J gene TRBJ1-3; TRBD1 aligns across 8 bases. The trim removed 5 bases at V and 3 bases at J, leaving 12 bases unmatched. The CDR3 is 17 residues long. Germline values: CDR1 SGHTA, CDR2 FQGNSA. The CDR3 coding sequence is TGTGCCAGCAGCACAAAAGTACTCAGGGGGCGTGGAAACACCATATATTTT. As protein: CASSTKVLRGRGNTIYF.

The CDR3 bases are TGTGCCAGCCGCCGGGGACAGGGGGCAGGAAAACTGTTTTTT. Protein sequence: CASRRGQGAGKLFF. The rearrangement joins TRBV28 to TRBJ1-4; 12 nucleotides match TRBD1. The CDR3 sequence is 14 residues long. V lost 8 bases and J lost 10; bases outside the gene matches: 8. Germline CDR1 MDHEN, CDR2 SYDVKM.

This chain joins TRBV9 and TRBJ2-3, with TRBD1 as a possible D gene (6 bases). Trimming removed 0 bases at V and 4 bases at J, with 12 bases between. In germline, CDR1 is SGDLS, CDR2 YYNGEE. CDR3 size: 15 residues. Here the CDR3 reads CASSVGIQGADTQYF. DNA for the CDR3: TGTGCCAGCAGCGTAGGAATACAGGGCGCAGATACGCAGTATTTT.

The J gene is TRBJ1-6, the V gene TRBV12-3 or TRBV12-4; D is perhaps TRBD1 (5 bases). The CDR3 is 13 residues long. The V end lost 3 bases, the J end lost 13 bases, and 13 bases lay between the germline ends. In nucleotides, the CDR3 is TGTGCCAGCAGTTTGAACAGGTATCAGCCCCTCCACTTT. Translating it yields CASSLNRYQPLHF.

This chain connects TRBV5-1 to TRBJ2-2; D perhaps matches TRBD1 (6 bases). V was trimmed by 4 bases and J by 6 bases, leaving 10 bases between them. The CDR3 is 13 amino acids. CDR1 is SGHRS and CDR2 is YFSETQ in the germline V gene. The CDR3 reads CASSKQGAGELFF. The CDR3 bases are TGCGCCAGCAGCAAACAGGGTGCCGGGGAGCTGTTTTTT.